The 20 T cell receptor beta chains given below trace back to one sample, sequenced in a study of T-cell reconstitution after alpha-beta-depleted transplantation in children (dated by TCRdb to about 2016). Libraries came from PCR. The sample was run on an Illumina HiSeq 2500. TCR libraries were prepared with molecular barcoding, using unique molecular identifiers to normalize TCRbeta repertoire quantification. The public reads were quality trimmed at Q25 with fastp and then assembled into clones with MiXCR by TCRdb, keeping productive beta chains. For every CDR3 protein sequence, its rows merge into one entry that carries the most common genes and DNA. A total of a few hundred thousand distinct CDR3 sequences appear in this sample, approximately 20% of them only once. The ten top clones hold 3.8% of the sample. Sequences were derived from PBMCs from the stem cell graft donor, sampled from the stem cell graft. The source of these receptors is a human donor who donated a stem cell graft to a child with acute myeloid leukemia.

Of note for this clonotype: Sequence at one end of the junction differs from germline and may be a read error. The chain couples TRBV7-7 to TRBJ2-5, with TRBD2 matching over 14 bases. This CDR3 is 18 amino acids long. CDR1 and CDR2 (germline): SSHAT, FNYEAQ (reference sequence). The CDR3 bases are TGTGCTAGCAGCTCAAACCGACTAGCGGGAGGGATCGGGGAGACCCAGTACTTC. This encodes CASSSNRLAGGIGETQYF.

This clonotype was seen a few times. V is TRBV4-1 and J is TRBJ2-1; D is perhaps TRBD1 or TRBD2 (5 bases each). Deletions cut 4 bases from V and 0 bases from J, with 10 bases between. Germline V gene data show CDR1 as MGHRA and CDR2 as YSYEKL. CDR3 length: 15 amino acids. The CDR3 loop is CASSPEGSSYNEQFF. CDR3 in DNA: TGCGCCAGCAGCCCTGAGGGGAGCTCCTACAATGAGCAGTTCTTC.

Turning to this clonotype: A clone one base away is much larger, so this may be a read error. Because it lacks the conserved phenylalanine or tryptophan at the end, this CDR3 is likely a read error. V and J are TRBV10-3 and TRBJ1-4, with no clear D. Looked up from germline, CDR1 is ENHRY and CDR2 is SYGVKD. This CDR3 region has 12 residues. Between the trimmed V and J ends, which lost 3 bases and 5 bases, there was a span of 4 bases. CDR3: CAISDGNEKLFS. DNA for the CDR3: TGTGCCATCAGTGACGGGAATGAAAAACTGTTTTCT.

This clonotype was seen many times. This rearrangement joins TRBV6-5 to TRBJ2-7; 10 bases align to TRBD1. V dropped 0 bases and J dropped 6; count of bases not matched to a gene: 11. Germline V lookup: CDR1 MNHEY, CDR2 SVGAGI. The CDR3 length is 17 residues. CDR3 in DNA: TGTGCCAGCAGTTACTCCCGACAGGGGGCAAATGTTGGCGAGCAGTACTTC. Translating it yields CASSYSRQGANVGEQYF.

This clonotype has just a few counts. The CDR3 coding sequence is TGCAGTGCTCCGGGACTAGCGGGAAGGGTATCCTACGAGCAGTACTTC. This sequence encodes CSAPGLAGRVSYEQYF. The V call is TRBV20-1, the J call TRBJ2-7; TRBD2 agrees at 13 bases. This CDR3 contains 16 residues. J was trimmed by 1 base and V by 5 bases; bases with no gene match: 8. The germline V gene has CDR1 DFQATT and CDR2 SNEGSKA (reference sequence).

The chain recombines TRBV5-1 with TRBJ1-1, with D hard to call. The CDR3 has 14 residues. Trimming removed 4 bases from V and 3 bases from J, with 13 bases in between. The V gene's germline CDR1 is SGHRS and CDR2 YFSETQ. This CDR3 is CASSHGGRYTEAFF. The CDR3 region has the DNA TGCGCCAGCAGCCACGGTGGGCGATACACTGAAGCTTTCTTT.

The J gene is TRBJ2-5, the V gene TRBV7-2, with a tentative D call TRBD2 (5 bases). This CDR3 comprises 13 residues. Trimming removed 3 bases from V and 5 bases from J, with 10 bases in between. Germline CDR1 SGHTA, CDR2 FQGNSA. CDR3 nucleotides: TGTGCCAGCAGCTTCACGCGAGGGGAGACCCAGTACTTC. Its protein is CASSFTRGETQYF.

This chain joins TRBV29-1 and TRBJ2-1; D may be TRBD1 (6 bases). V lost 3 bases, J lost 6 bases, and 18 bases lay in between. This CDR3 region has 15 residues. Germline V gene sequence: CDR1 SQVTM, CDR2 ANQGSEA. In DNA form, the CDR3 reads TGCAGCGTTGACCCCCTCGTGGGGGCTTTCAATGAGCAGTTCTTC. Translation gives CSVDPLVGAFNEQFF.

This clonotype was observed at least ten times. The gene calls are TRBV20-1 and TRBJ2-7, with a tentative D call TRBD1 (6 bases). The V gene's germline CDR1 is DFQATT and CDR2 SNEGSKA (reference sequence). The V end lost 2 bases, the J end lost 4 bases, and 15 bases lay between the germline ends. The CDR3 loop spans 14 amino acids. The CDR3 loop reads CSARIGPGVYEQYF. The CDR3 DNA sequence: TGCAGTGCTAGAATAGGTCCAGGGGTTTACGAGCAGTACTTC.

This clonotype has a handful of counts. J is TRBJ2-7 and V is TRBV3-1; tentatively, D is TRBD2 (6 bases). This CDR3 region has 14 residues. V was trimmed by 1 base and J by 7 bases, leaving 14 bases between them. Germline-derived CDR1 and CDR2 are LGHDT and YNNKEL (reference sequence). As DNA, the CDR3 is TGTGCCAGCAGCCAAGTCTACGGGAGTTTGGAGCAGTACTTC. Its protein product is CASSQVYGSLEQYF.

DNA for the CDR3: TGTGCCAGCAGCCAACTAGCGCCGGGGTCAGAGACCCAGTACTTC. Translated, it gives CASSQLAPGSETQYF. The chain is built from TRBV11-3 and TRBJ2-5; 7 positions agree with TRBD2. CDR1 and CDR2 (germline): SGHNT, YENEEA. J was trimmed by 4 bases and V by 5 bases; bases with no gene match: 10. The CDR3 runs 15 residues.

The rearrangement uses TRBV15 and TRBJ1-1; 8 nucleotides align to TRBD1. The germline V gene has CDR1 LNHNV and CDR2 YYDKDF (reference sequence). V lost 6 bases and J lost 0; bases outside the gene matches: 0. This CDR3 comprises 13 residues. CDR3 sequence reads: CATRTGVNTEAFF. The CDR3 region has the DNA TGTGCCACCAGGACAGGGGTGAACACTGAAGCTTTCTTT.

This clonotype was recorded a few times. The gene calls are TRBV7-9 and TRBJ1-3, with TRBD1 as a possible D gene (5 bases). The germline V and J ends were trimmed by 0 bases and 4 bases, with 13 bases remaining between them. This CDR3 contains 16 residues. Per germline, CDR1 SEHNR and CDR2 FQNEAQ (reference sequence). DNA of the CDR3: TGTGCCAGCAGCTTAGCTCAGGGTACATCGGGAAACACCATATATTTT. Translated: CASSLAQGTSGNTIYF.

In this sample, this clonotype turned up a few times. The chain employs TRBV15 and TRBJ2-7, with unresolved D. Germline-derived CDR1 and CDR2 are LNHNV and YYDKDF (reference sequence). Deletions cut 4 bases from V and 6 bases from J, with 7 bases between. CDR3 length: 11 residues. The CDR3 loop is CATSIKSEQYF. The CDR3 DNA is TGTGCCACCAGCATTAAGAGCGAGCAGTACTTC.

The chain couples TRBV12-3 or TRBV12-4 to TRBJ2-1, with 9 bases lining up with TRBD2. With 5 bases clipped from V and 5 bases from J, the junction kept 7 bases outside the gene matches. This CDR3 has 15 amino acids. The DNA of the CDR3 is TGTGCCAGCAGTCAGACTCTAGCGGGGAACAATGAGCAGTTCTTC. Its translation: CASSQTLAGNNEQFF.

This clonotype was seen a few times. V is TRBV7-2 and J is TRBJ2-7, with 8 bases that match TRBD1. Germline CDR1 SGHTA, CDR2 FQGNSA. This CDR3 region has 15 residues. The V gene end was trimmed by 5 bases and the J gene end by 0 bases; junction bases not matched to a gene: 6. The CDR3 nucleotides read TGTGCCAGCAGCCCCCGACAGGGGAGCTCCTACGAGCAGTACTTC. Its protein product is CASSPRQGSSYEQYF.

The V gene is TRBV29-1, the J gene TRBJ2-5; unclear D gene. V was trimmed by 2 bases and J by 2 bases, leaving 3 bases between them. This CDR3 has 11 residues. The germline V gene has CDR1 SQVTM and CDR2 ANQGSEA. This CDR3 is CSVESQETQYF. The CDR3 nucleotides read TGCAGCGTTGAAAGTCAAGAGACCCAGTACTTC.

This clonotype has only a few counts. The V gene is TRBV4-3, the J gene TRBJ2-1, with TRBD2 matching 10 bases. The CDR3 sequence is 16 residues long. The V gene's germline CDR1 is LGHNA and CDR2 YSLEER. Trimming cost V 8 bases and J 0 bases; bases outside gene matches: 7. CDR3 bases: TGCGCCAGCCCCGTACTAGCGGGACGCTCCTACAATGAGCAGTTCTTC. This codes for CASPVLAGRSYNEQFF.

This clonotype showed up just a few times. One end of the junction is discordant with germline, which a read error may explain. The rearrangement joins TRBV29-1 to TRBJ2-7; D is unclear. This CDR3 region has 13 residues. Germline CDR1 SQVTM, CDR2 ANQGSEA. CDR3 region: CSVHVSPPYQQYF. The CDR3 region has the DNA TGCAGCGTTCATGTATCGCCCCCCTACCAGCAGTACTTC.

The rearrangement links TRBV20-1 to TRBJ2-3; 8 nucleotides match TRBD2. The CDR3 has 17 residues. With 3 bases clipped from V and 2 bases from J, the junction kept 13 bases outside the gene matches. In germline, CDR1 is DFQATT, CDR2 SNEGSKA (reference sequence). CDR3 sequence: CSASMQGTRGFTDTQYF. CDR3 sequence (DNA): TGCAGTGCTAGCATGCAAGGGACTAGGGGATTCACAGATACGCAGTATTTT.